These 12 T cell receptor beta chains originate from one sample sequenced in a study of spatial heterogeneity in lung cancer. Time point meaning: sample taken at primary tumor resection. Study-level points and caveats: Tumoral mutation counts were tracked by counts of expanded intratumoral alpha and beta TCRs.

Via MiXCR, TCRdb re-called the 5' RACE reads, giving one row per CDR3 protein. Of about 18,000 distinct CDR3 sequences listed, around 8% are singletons. These receptors' antigens are unknown. Sequencing was performed on lung tumor tissue, taken at surgery. The source is a male donor with early-stage non-small cell lung cancer.

This clonotype was seen more than once but under ten times. The chain has TRBV7-2 and TRBJ2-5; D is unresolved. The CDR3 runs 11 residues. Deletions cut 5 bases from V and 6 bases from J, with 7 bases between. Germline V gives CDR1 SGHTA, CDR2 FQGNSA. CDR3 loop: CASSLAKTQYF. CDR3 DNA: TGTGCCAGCAGCCTGGCAAAGACCCAGTACTTC.

This clonotype was seen repeatedly, ten times or more. The chain employs TRBV10-3 and TRBJ2-7; TRBD1 is a possible D gene (6 bases). There are 14 residues in the CDR3. V lost 6 bases and J lost 3, with 15 bases in between. Germline V CDR1 and CDR2: ENHRY, SYGVKD. DNA of the CDR3: TGTGCCATCAGGGACTCAAAACAGGGCTACGAGCAGTACTTC. It is translated as CAIRDSKQGYEQYF.

Relative to its sample, this clonotype is medium-sized (0.01 to 0.1%). The chain uses TRBV27 and TRBJ1-3, with D perhaps TRBD1 (5 bases). Germline V CDR1 and CDR2: MNHEY, SMNVEV (reference sequence). The CDR3 has 13 amino acids. V gave up 6 bases and J gave up 3 bases, with 9 bases separating them. DNA for the CDR3: TGTGCCAGCAGCGAGGGGATTGGAAACACCATATATTTT. Its translation is CASSEGIGNTIYF.

This clonotype appeared many times. The chain joins TRBV23-1 to TRBJ2-7; D ambiguous. TRBV23-1 is an ORF; its function is uncertain. The CDR3 runs 17 residues. V was pared by 4 bases and J by 3 bases, with 22 bases between. CDR3 sequence: CASSLSLSHGPHYEQYF. DNA of the CDR3: TGCGCCAGCAGTCTTTCCCTGAGTCACGGCCCCCACTACGAGCAGTACTTC.

There are a few counts of this clonotype. This sequence may be a read error, since a much larger clone differs from it by one base. The chain recombines TRBV6-2 or TRBV6-3 with TRBJ2-7; 9 bases fit TRBD1. Germline lookup yields CDR1 MNHEY and CDR2 SVGEGT. CDR3 length equals 14 residues. The ends lost 6 bases at V and 6 bases at J; junction bases unmatched: 9. As DNA, the CDR3 is TGTGCCAGCAGCACCGGGACAGGGTGGGTCGAGCAGTACTTC. Residues: CASSTGTGWVEQYF.

This clonotype was picked up many times. The rearrangement links TRBV5-6 to TRBJ2-3, with 9 bases lining up with TRBD1. The V gene's germline CDR1 is SGHDT and CDR2 YYEEEE. The trim removed 2 bases at V and 1 base at J, leaving 14 bases unmatched. CDR3 length: 19 residues. CDR3 nucleotides: TGTGCCAGCAGCTTTGTCCGAATCGGACAGGGGTTAGGCACAGATACGCAGTATTTT. Translating it yields CASSFVRIGQGLGTDTQYF. Complete variable domain (other parts from reference TRBV5-6 and TRBJ2-3): DAGVTQSPTHLIKTRGQQVTLRCSPKSGHDTVSWYQQALGQGPQFIFQYYEEEERQRGNFPDRFSGHQFPNYSSELNVNALLLGDSALYLCASSFVRIGQGLGTDTQYFGPGTRLTVL.

This chain links TRBV3-1 with TRBJ2-2, with D possibly TRBD2 on 6 matching bases. CDR3 length equals 14 residues. Trimming took off 6 bases at V and 0 bases at J, with 8 bases between the two ends. The germline gives CDR1 LGHDT, CDR2 YNNKEL (reference sequence). The CDR3: CASRLAPNTGELFF. CDR3 nucleotide sequence: TGTGCCAGCAGACTAGCCCCGAACACCGGGGAGCTGTTTTTT. Full variable domain (rest looked up from reference TRBV3-1 and TRBJ2-2): DTAVSQTPKYLVTQMGNDKSIKCEQNLGHDTMYWYKQDSKKFLKIMFSYNNKELIINETVPNRFSPKSPDKAHLNLHINSLELGDSAVYFCASRLAPNTGELFFGEGSRLTVL.

The chain is built from TRBV20-1 and TRBJ2-5; D uncertain. V was cut by 3 bases and J by 7 bases, with 18 bases left in between. The germline V gene has CDR1 DFQATT and CDR2 SNEGSKA (reference sequence). The CDR3 covers 14 residues. The CDR3 is CSARGYSDPWTQYF. The CDR3 DNA sequence: TGCAGTGCTAGGGGGTACAGTGACCCGTGGACCCAGTACTTC.

In its sample, this clonotype was seen many times. The rearrangement links TRBV6-6 to TRBJ1-3; D gene unclear. V gave up 4 bases and J gave up 0 bases, with 13 bases separating them. In germline, CDR1 is MNHNY, CDR2 SVGAGI (reference sequence). The CDR3 loop spans 16 amino acids. For the CDR3, the DNA is TGTGCCAGCAGTTTCCAGCCCGGATTCTCTGGAAACACCATATATTTT. Translation: CASSFQPGFSGNTIYF.

The J gene is TRBJ2-3, the V gene TRBV29-1; no firm D call. The V and J ends lost 0 bases and 2 bases respectively, with 15 bases between them. Germline V CDR1 and CDR2: SQVTM, ANQGSEA. CDR3 length: 16 residues. The CDR3 DNA is TGCAGCGTTGAAGAACGACCCAGCGCAACCACAGATACGCAGTATTTT. It specifies CSVEERPSATTDTQYF.

This clonotype was observed a handful of times. This chain links TRBV19 with TRBJ1-5; D call uncertain. Germline V gene sequence: CDR1 LNHDA, CDR2 SQIVND (reference sequence). The CDR3 sequence is 15 residues long. Between the trimmed V and J ends, which lost 4 bases and 4 bases, there was a span of 14 bases. The CDR3 is CASSTSIVGNQPQHF. In DNA, the CDR3 is TGTGCCAGTAGTACCTCCATTGTTGGGAATCAGCCCCAGCATTTT. Looking up the rest from reference TRBV19 and TRBJ1-5 gives the full variable domain: DGGITQSPKYLFRKEGQNVTLSCEQNLNHDAMYWYRQDPGQGLRLIYYSQIVNDFQKGDIAEGYSVSREKKESFPLTVTSAQKNPTAFYLCASSTSIVGNQPQHFGDGTRLSIL.

This clonotype has at least ten counts. The chain combines TRBV7-8 with TRBJ1-4, with TRBD1 as a possible D gene (6 bases). Germline CDR1 SGHVS, CDR2 FQNEAQ. The germline V and J ends were trimmed by 5 bases and 5 bases, with 15 bases remaining between them. This CDR3 region has 15 residues. As DNA, the CDR3 is TGTGCCAGCAGCCCCTTAGGTGGGGGCAATGAAAAACTGTTTTTT. It is translated as CASSPLGGGNEKLFF.